This T cell receptor (beta chain) originates from a study of blood T cell repertoires in COVID-19. Original data processing: Amplifying reference gene primers gave estimates of nucleated cell counts. The table came from immunoSEQ multiplex PCR; TCRdb's copy has only in-frame clones and leaves some out. V and J calls and clone size follow that table, whereas D and trimming were derived from the DNA. This table has about 83,000 clones, about four fifths appearing once. Germline assignment: CDR1 MNHEY and CDR2 SVGAGI. The CDR3 is 14 amino acids. V gave up 6 bases and J gave up 2 bases, with 13 bases separating them.

Sequencing was done on a sample of peripheral blood. This rearrangement joins TRBV6-5 to TRBJ1-1, with D tentatively TRBD1 (6 bases). The sequence came from a woman older than 75 with acute or convalescent COVID-19. Written as DNA, the CDR3 is TGTGCCAGCAGACGTACAGGGCTTAACACTGAAGCTTTCTTT. Translation: CASRRTGLNTEAFF.